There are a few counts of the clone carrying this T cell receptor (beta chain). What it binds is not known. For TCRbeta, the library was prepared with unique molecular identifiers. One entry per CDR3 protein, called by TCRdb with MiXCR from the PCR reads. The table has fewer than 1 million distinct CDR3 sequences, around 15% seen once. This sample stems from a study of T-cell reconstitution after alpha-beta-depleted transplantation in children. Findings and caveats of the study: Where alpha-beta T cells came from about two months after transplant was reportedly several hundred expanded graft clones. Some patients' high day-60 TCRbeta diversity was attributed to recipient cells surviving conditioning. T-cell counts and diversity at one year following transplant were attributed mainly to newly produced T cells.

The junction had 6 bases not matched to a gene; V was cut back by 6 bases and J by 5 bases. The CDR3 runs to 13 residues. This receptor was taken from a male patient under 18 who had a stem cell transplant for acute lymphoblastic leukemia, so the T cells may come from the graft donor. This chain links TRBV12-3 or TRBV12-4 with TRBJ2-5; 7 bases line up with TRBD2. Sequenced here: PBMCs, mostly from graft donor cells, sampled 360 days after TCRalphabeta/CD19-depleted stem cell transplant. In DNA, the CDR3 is TGTGCCAGCAGCCCCGGGGAGGGGGAGACCCAGTACTTC. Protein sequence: CASSPGEGETQYF.